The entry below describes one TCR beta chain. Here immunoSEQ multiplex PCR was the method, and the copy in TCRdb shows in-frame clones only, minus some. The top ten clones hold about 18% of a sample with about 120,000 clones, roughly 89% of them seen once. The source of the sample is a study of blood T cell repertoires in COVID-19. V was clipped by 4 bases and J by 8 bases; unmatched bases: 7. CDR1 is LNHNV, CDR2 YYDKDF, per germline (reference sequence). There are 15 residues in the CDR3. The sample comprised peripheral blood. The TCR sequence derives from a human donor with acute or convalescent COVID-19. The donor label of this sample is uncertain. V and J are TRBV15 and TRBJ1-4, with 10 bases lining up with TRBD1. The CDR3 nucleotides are TGTGCCACCAGCATGTCGACAGGGGGCACGGAAAAACTGTTTTTT. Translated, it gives CATSMSTGGTEKLFF.